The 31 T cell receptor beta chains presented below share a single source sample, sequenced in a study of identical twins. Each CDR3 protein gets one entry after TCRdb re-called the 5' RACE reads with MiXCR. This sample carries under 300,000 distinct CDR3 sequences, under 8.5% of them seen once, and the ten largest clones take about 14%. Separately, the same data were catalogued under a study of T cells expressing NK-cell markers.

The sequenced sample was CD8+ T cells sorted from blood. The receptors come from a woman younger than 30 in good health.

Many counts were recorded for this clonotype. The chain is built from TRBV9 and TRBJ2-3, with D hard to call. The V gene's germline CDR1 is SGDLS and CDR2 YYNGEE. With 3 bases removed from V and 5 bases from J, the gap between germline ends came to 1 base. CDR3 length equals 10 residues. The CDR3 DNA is TGTGCCAGCAGCGGAGATACGCAGTATTTT. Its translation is CASSGDTQYF. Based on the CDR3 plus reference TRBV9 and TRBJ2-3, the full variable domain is DSGVTQTPKHLITATGQRVTLRCSPRSGDLSVYWYQQSLDQGLQFLIQYYNGEERAKGNILERFSAQQFPDLHSELNLSSLELGDSALYFCASSGDTQYFGPGTRLTVL.

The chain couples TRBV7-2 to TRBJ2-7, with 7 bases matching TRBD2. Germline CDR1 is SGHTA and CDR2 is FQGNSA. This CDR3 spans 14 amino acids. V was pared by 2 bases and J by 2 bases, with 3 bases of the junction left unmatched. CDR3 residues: CASSLPAGAYEQYF. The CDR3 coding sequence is TGTGCCAGCAGCTTACCGGCGGGGGCCTACGAGCAGTACTTC.

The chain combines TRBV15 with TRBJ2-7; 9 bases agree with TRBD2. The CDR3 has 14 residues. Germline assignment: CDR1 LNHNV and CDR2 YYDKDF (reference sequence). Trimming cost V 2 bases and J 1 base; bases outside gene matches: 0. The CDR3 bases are TGTGCCACCAGCAGACTAGCGGGATCCTACGAGCAGTACTTC. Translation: CATSRLAGSYEQYF.

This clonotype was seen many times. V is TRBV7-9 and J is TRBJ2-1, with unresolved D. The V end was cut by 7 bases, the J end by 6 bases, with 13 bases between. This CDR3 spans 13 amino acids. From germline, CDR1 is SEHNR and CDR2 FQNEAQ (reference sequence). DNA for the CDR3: TGTGCCAGCAAGGCCGAAATTTCCAATGAGCAGTTCTTC. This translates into CASKAEISNEQFF.

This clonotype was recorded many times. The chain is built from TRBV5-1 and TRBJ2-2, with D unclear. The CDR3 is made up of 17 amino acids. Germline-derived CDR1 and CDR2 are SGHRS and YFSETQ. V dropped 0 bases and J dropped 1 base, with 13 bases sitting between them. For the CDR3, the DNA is TGCGCCAGCAGCTTGGAACTCCTCATCGAGAACACCGGGGAGCTGTTTTTT. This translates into CASSLELLIENTGELFF.

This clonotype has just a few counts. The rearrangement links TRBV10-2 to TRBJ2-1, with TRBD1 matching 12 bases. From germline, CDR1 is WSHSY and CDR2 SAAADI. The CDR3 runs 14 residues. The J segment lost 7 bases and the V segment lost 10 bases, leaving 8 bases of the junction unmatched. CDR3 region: CATGTGGAVNEQFF. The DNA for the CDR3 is TGCGCCACCGGGACAGGGGGCGCGGTAAATGAGCAGTTCTTC.

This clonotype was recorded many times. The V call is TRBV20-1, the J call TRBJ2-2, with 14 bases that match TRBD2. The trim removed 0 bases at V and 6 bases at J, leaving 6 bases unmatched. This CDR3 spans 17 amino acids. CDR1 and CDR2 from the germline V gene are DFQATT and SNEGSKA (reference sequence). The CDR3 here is CSARDPRTSGGPGELFF. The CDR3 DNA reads TGCAGTGCTAGAGATCCCCGGACTAGCGGGGGGCCCGGGGAGCTGTTTTTT.

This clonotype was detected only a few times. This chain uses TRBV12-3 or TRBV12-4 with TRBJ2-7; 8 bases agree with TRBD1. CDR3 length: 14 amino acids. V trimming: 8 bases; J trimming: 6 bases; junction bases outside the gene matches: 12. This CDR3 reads CASGYLRGLSEQYF. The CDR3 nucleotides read TGTGCCAGCGGTTACCTCAGGGGGCTGTCCGAGCAGTACTTC.

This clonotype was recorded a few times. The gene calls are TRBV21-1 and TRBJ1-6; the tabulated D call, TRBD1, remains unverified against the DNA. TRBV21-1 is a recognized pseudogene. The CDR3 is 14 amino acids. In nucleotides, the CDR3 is TGTGCCAGAGGACAAGAGTTTTATAGGGCACCCCTCCACTTT. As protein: CARGQEFYRAPLHF.

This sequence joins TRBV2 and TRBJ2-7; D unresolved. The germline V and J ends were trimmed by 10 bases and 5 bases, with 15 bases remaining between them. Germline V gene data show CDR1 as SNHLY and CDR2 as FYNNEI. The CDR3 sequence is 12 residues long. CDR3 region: CAIPTRSDEQYF. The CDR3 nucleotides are TGTGCCATCCCCACACGGTCTGACGAGCAGTACTTC.

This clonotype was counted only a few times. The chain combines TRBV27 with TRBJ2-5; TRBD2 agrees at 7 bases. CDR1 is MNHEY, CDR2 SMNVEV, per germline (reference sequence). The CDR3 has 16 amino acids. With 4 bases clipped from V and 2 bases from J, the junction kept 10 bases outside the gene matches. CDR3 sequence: CASSSLAANLQETQYF. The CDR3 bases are TGTGCCAGCAGTTCTCTAGCGGCTAATCTTCAAGAGACCCAGTACTTC.

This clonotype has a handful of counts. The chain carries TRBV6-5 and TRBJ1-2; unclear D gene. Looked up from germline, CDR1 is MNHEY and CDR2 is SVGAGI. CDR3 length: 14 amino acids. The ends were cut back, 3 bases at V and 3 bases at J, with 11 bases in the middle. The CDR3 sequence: CASSYGSLYYGYTF. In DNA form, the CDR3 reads TGTGCCAGCAGTTATGGGTCCTTATACTATGGCTACACCTTC.

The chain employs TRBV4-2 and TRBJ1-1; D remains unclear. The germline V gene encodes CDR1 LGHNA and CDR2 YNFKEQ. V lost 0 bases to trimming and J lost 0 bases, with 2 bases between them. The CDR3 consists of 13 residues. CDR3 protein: CASSQDLNTEAFF. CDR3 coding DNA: TGTGCCAGCAGCCAAGACCTGAACACTGAAGCTTTCTTT.

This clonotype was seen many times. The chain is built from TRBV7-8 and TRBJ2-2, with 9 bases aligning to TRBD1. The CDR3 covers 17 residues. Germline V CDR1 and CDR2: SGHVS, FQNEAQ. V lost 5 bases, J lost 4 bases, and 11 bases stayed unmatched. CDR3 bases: TGTGCCAGCAGCCCCGTGAGGGGACAGGGTTTCACCGGGGAGCTGTTTTTT. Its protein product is CASSPVRGQGFTGELFF.

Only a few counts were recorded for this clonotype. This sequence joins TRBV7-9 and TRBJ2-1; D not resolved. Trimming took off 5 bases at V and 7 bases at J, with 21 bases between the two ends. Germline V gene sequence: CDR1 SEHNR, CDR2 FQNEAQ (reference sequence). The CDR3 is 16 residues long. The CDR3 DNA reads TGTGCCAGCAGCCCGAGGACGGATGCGAGGAAGAATGAGCAGTTCTTC. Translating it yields CASSPRTDARKNEQFF.

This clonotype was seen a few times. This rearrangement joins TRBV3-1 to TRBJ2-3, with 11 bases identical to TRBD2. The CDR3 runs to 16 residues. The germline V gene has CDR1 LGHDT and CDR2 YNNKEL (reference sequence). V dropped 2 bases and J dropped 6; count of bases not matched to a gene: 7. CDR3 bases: TGTGCCAGCAGCCAAAATAGCGGGGGGGGCAGTGATACGCAGTATTTT. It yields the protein CASSQNSGGGSDTQYF.

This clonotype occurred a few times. The CDR3 nucleotides read TGCGCCAGCAGCCAAGACGGGCGGGAGGGCCGGACCGGGGAGCTGTTTTTT. Translated: CASSQDGREGRTGELFF. The rearrangement links TRBV4-3 to TRBJ2-2, with TRBD2 matching over 9 bases. The germline gives CDR1 LGHNA, CDR2 YSLEER. CDR3 length: 17 residues. V dropped 0 bases and J dropped 5; count of bases not matched to a gene: 7.

DNA of the CDR3: TGTGCCAGCAGTTACAGGGACAGGGACGCCGGGAGCTCCTACAATGAGCAGTTCTTC. Translated: CASSYRDRDAGSSYNEQFF. The chain joins TRBV6-5 to TRBJ2-1, with 9 positions matching TRBD1. CDR1 and CDR2 (germline): MNHEY, SVGAGI. The V segment lost 2 bases and the J segment 0 bases; nucleotides outside the gene matches: 11. This CDR3 has 19 residues.

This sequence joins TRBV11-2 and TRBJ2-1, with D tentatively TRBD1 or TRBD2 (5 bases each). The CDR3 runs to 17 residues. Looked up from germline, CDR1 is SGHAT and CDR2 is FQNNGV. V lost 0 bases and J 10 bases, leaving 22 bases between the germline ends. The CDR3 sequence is CASSLDYGASPNKEQFF. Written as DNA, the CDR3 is TGTGCCAGCAGCTTAGATTATGGGGCTAGCCCGAATAAGGAGCAGTTCTTC.

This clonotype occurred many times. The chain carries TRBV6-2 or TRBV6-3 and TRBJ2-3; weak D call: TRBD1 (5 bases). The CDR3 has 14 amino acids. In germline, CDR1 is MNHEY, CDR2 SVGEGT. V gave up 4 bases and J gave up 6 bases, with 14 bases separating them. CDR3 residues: CASSLGAAIDTQYF. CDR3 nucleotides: TGTGCCAGCAGTTTAGGGGCAGCCATCGATACGCAGTATTTT.

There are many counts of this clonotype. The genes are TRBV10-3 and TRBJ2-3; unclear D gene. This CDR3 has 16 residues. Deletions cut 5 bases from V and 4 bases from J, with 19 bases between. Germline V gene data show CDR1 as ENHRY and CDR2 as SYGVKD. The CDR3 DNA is TGTGCCATCAGTCCCCACCCCAAAGGGATGGCAGATACGCAGTATTTT. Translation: CAISPHPKGMADTQYF.

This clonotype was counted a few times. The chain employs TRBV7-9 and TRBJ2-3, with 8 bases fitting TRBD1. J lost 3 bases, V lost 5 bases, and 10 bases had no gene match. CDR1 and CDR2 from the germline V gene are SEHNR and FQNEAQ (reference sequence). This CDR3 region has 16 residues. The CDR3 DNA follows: TGTGCCAGCAGCCAATTGACAGGGGATGGGACAGATACGCAGTATTTT. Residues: CASSQLTGDGTDTQYF.

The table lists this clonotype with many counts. The CDR3 reads CASRGRRGTDTQYF. DNA for the CDR3: TGTGCCAGCAGGGGCCGTAGGGGCACAGATACGCAGTATTTT. The chain joins TRBV5-6 to TRBJ2-3, with D hard to call. V lost 5 bases and J 1 base, leaving 11 bases between the germline ends. The CDR3 totals 14 residues. CDR1 and CDR2 from the germline V gene are SGHDT and YYEEEE.

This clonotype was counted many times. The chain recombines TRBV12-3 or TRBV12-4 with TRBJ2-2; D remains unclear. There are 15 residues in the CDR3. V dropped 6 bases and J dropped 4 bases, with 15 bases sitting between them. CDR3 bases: TGTGCCAGCAGAAGGACGGAAGCGTTCACCGGGGAGCTGTTTTTT. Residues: CASRRTEAFTGELFF.

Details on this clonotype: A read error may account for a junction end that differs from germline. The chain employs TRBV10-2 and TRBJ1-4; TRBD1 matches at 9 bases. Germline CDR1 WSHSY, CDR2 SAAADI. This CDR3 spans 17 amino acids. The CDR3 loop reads CASTETGGPATNEKLYF. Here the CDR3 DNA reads TGCGCCAGCACAGAAACAGGGGGCCCAGCAACTAATGAAAAACTGTATTTT.

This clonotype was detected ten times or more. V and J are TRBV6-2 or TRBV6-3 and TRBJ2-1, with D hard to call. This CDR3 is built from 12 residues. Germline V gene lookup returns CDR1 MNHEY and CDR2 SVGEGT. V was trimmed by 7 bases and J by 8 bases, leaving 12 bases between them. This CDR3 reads CASTGLTDEQFF. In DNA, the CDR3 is TGTGCCAGCACCGGGCTTACAGATGAGCAGTTCTTC.

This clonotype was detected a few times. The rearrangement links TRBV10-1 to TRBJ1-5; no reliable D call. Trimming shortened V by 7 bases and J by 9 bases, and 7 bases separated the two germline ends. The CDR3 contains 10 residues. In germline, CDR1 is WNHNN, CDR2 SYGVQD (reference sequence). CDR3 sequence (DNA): TGCGCCAGCACGGAGCGGCCCCAGCATTTT. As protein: CASTERPQHF.

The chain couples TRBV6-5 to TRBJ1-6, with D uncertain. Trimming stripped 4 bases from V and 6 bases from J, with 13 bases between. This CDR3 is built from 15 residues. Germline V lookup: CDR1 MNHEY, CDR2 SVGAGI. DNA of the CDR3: TGTGCCAGCAGTTCGGATTTCCACTTTAATTCACCCCTCCACTTT. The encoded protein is CASSSDFHFNSPLHF.

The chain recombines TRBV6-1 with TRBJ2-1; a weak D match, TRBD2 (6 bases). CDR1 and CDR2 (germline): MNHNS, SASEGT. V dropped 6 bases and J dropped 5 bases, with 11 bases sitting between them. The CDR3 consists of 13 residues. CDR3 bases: TGTGCCAGCAGGTGGAGGGGTAACAATGAGCAGTTCTTC. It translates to CASRWRGNNEQFF.

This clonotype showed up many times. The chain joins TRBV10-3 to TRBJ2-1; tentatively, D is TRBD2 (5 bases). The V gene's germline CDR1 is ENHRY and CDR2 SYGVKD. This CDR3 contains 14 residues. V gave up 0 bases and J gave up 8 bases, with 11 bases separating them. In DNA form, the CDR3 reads TGTGCCATCAGTGAGTCGGCGGGCCGGGATGAGCAGTTCTTC. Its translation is CAISESAGRDEQFF.

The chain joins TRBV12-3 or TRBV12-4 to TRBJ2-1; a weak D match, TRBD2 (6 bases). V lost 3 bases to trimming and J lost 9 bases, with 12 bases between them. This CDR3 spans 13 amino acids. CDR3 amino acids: CASSFGGWGEQFF. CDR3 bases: TGTGCCAGCAGTTTTGGAGGGTGGGGTGAGCAGTTCTTC.